This T cell receptor beta chain emerged from a study of blood T cell repertoires in COVID-19. Study context: Acute-phase and convalescent COVID-19 samples originated in the United States, Italy and Spain. PBMCs, B-cell-depleted T cells, or T cells provided the cDNA or gDNA that made up the material.

In the original workflow: Reference gene primer amplification gave nucleated cell count estimates. Sequencing was performed with immunoSEQ multiplex PCR; in TCRdb, only in-frame clones are kept and a portion is missing. V, J and clone size are taken as reported in that table, and D and trimming were inferred from the DNA itself. The profile shows approximately 240,000 clones, around nine tenths of them singletons. This CDR3 is 15 amino acids long. V was pared by 1 base and J by 4 bases, with 14 bases between. Germline V gene data show CDR1 as GTSNPN and CDR2 as SVGIG (reference sequence). The chain has TRBV30 and TRBJ2-1; the D gene is possibly TRBD2 (5 bases). Sequenced material: peripheral blood. The TCR comes from a woman aged 40 to 50 who had recovered from COVID-19. This CDR3 is CAWSGRLAGYNEQFF. The DNA of the CDR3 is TGTGCCTGGAGTGGAAGGCTAGCCGGTTACAATGAGCAGTTCTTC.